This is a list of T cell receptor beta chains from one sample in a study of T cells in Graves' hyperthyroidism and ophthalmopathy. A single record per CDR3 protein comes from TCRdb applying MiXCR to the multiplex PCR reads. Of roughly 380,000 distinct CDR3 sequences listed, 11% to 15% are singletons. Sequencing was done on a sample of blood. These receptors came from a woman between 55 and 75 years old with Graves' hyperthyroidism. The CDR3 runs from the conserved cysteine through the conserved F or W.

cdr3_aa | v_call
CASSQSPPAGGVSEQYF | TRBV11-2
CASSPFYSGRSSNEQFF | TRBV18
CASSPFHADTQYF | TRBV18
CASSLSGNNEQFF | TRBV12-3/TRBV12-4
CSARDYQFLGTSGRLSNEQFF | TRBV20-1
CASSHRGTSGTDTQYF | TRBV11-3
CASSLSTGGLTYEQYF | TRBV12-3/TRBV12-4
CASSALPRGNNEQFF | TRBV11-2
CSARDGTGGSYEQYF | TRBV20-1
CATRGGSGNEQFF | TRBV2
CASQRRQGRLNEQFF | TRBV28
CASSRVAGDTQYF | TRBV5-4
CASSLGSGSGETQYF | TRBV5-1
CASRGGLSRYNEQFF | TRBV27
CAWNWPGSSYEQYF | TRBV30
CSAKRSSGSTDTQYF | TRBV20-1
CAIYDRPNTGELFF | TRBV10-3